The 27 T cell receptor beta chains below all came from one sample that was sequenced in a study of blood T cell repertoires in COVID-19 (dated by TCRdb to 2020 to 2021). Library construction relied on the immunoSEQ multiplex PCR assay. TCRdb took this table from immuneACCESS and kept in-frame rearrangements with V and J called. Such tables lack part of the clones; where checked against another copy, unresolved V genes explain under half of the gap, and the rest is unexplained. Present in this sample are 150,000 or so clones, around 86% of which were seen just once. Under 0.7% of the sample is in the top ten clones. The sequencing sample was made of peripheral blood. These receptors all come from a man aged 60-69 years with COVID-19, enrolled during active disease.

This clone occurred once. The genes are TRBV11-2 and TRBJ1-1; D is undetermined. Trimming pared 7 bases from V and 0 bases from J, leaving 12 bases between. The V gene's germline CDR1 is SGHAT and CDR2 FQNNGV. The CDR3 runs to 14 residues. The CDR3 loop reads CASKPTALNTEAFF. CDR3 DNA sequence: TGTGCCAGCAAGCCAACAGCACTGAACACTGAAGCTTTCTTT.

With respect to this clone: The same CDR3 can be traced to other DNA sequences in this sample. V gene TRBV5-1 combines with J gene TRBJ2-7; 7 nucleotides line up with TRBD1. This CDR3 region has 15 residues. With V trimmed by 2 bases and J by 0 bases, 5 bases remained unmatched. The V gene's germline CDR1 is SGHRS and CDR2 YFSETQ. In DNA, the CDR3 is TGCGCCAGCAGCTTAGGGGGCGGCAGCTCCTACGAGCAGTACTTC. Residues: CASSLGGGSSYEQYF.

Here the CDR3 reads CASSGGGSNQPQHF. The CDR3 bases are TGTGCCAGTAGTGGGGGCGGTAGCAATCAGCCCCAGCATTTT. The V call is TRBV7-9, the J call TRBJ1-5, with D tentatively TRBD1 (6 bases). The CDR3 is 14 residues long. With 9 bases removed from V and 0 bases from J, the gap between germline ends came to 12 bases. Germline CDR1 reads SEHNR; CDR2 reads FQNEAQ (reference sequence).

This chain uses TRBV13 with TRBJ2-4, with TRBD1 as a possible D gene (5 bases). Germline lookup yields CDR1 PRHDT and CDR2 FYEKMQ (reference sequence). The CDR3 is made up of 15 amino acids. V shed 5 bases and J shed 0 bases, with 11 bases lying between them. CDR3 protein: CASSRQTLAKNIQYF. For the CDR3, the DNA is TGTGCCAGCAGCCGACAGACTTTAGCCAAAAACATTCAGTACTTC.

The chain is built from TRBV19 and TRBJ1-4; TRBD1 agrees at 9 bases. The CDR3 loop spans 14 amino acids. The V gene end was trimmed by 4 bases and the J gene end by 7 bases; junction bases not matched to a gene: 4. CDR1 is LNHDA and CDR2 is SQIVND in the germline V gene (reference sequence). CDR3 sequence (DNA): TGTGCCAGTAGTAAGGGACAGGGAGGTGAAAAACTGTTTTTT. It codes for CASSKGQGGEKLFF.

This CDR3 is CASKTGFILNTEAFF. For the CDR3, the DNA is TGTGCCAGCAAGACAGGGTTTATCCTGAACACTGAAGCTTTCTTT. The chain has TRBV2 and TRBJ1-1, with TRBD1 matching over 7 bases. CDR3 length: 15 residues. V dropped 7 bases and J dropped 0; count of bases not matched to a gene: 8. Germline CDR1 SNHLY, CDR2 FYNNEI.

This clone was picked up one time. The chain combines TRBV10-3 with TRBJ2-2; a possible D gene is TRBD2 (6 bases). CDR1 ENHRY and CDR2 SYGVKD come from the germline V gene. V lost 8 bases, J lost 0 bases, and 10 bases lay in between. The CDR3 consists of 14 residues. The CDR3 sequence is CAIRRGTNTGELFF. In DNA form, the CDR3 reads TGTGCCATCCGGAGGGGCACGAACACCGGGGAGCTGTTTTTT.

As DNA, the CDR3 is TGTGCCAGCTCACCTGCCAGGGGCCGCGGGGAGACCCAGTACTTC. Encoded protein: CASSPARGRGETQYF. The rearrangement links TRBV18 to TRBJ2-5; the D gene is possibly TRBD1 (6 bases). V was shortened by 3 bases and J by 5 bases, with 16 bases between the two germline ends. This CDR3 is 15 amino acids long. CDR1 is KGHSH and CDR2 is LQKENI in the germline V gene. The full variable domain, its missing parts supplied by reference TRBV18 and TRBJ2-5, is NAGVMQNPRHLVRRRGQEARLRCSPMKGHSHVYWYRQLPEEGLKFMVYLQKENIIDESGMPKERFSAEFPKEGPSILRIQQVVRGDSAAYFCASSPARGRGETQYFGPGTRLLVL.

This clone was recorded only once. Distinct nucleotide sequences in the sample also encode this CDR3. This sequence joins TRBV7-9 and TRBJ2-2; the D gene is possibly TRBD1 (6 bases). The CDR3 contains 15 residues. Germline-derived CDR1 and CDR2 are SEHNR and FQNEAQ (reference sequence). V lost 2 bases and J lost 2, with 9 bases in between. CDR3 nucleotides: TGTGCCAGCAGCTTAACAGGGACCAACACCGGGGAGCTGTTTTTT. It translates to CASSLTGTNTGELFF.

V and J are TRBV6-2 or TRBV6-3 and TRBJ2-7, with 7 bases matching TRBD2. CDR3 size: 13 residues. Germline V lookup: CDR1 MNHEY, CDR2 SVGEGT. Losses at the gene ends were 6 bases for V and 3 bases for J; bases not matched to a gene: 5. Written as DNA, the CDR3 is TGTGCCAGCAGCCGACTAGCTCACTACGAGCAGTACTTC. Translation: CASSRLAHYEQYF.

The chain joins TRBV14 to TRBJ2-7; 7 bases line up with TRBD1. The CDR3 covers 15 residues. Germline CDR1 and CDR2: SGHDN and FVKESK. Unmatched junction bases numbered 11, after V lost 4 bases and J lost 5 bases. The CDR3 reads CASSLYRGLRHEQYF. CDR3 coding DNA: TGTGCCAGCAGCCTTTATAGGGGGCTGCGGCACGAGCAGTACTTC.

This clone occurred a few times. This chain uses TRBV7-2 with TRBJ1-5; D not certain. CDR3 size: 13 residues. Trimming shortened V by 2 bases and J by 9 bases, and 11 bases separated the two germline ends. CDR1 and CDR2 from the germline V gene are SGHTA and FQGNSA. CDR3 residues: CASSLFLERPQHF. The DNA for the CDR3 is TGTGCCAGCAGCTTATTTTTAGAACGGCCCCAGCATTTT.

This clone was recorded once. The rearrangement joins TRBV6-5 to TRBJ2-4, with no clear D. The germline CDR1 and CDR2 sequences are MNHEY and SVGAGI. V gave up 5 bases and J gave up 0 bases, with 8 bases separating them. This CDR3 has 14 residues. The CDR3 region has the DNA TGTGCCAGCAGTCCTCCGTTAGCCAAAAACATTCAGTACTTC. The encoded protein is CASSPPLAKNIQYF.

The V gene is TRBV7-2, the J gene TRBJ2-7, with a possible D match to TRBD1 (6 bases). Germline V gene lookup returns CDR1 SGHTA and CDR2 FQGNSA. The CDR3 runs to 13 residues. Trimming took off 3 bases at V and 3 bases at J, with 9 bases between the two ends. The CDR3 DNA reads TGTGCCAGCAGCTTGCAGACAGGCTACGAGCAGTACTTC. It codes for CASSLQTGYEQYF.

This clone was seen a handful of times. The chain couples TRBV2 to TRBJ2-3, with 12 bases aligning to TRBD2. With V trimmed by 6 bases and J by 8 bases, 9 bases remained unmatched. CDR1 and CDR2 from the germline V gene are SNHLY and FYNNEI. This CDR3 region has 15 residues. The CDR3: CASRLAGGSDGTQYF. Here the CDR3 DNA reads TGTGCCAGCAGGCTAGCGGGGGGGTCGGACGGTACGCAGTATTTT.

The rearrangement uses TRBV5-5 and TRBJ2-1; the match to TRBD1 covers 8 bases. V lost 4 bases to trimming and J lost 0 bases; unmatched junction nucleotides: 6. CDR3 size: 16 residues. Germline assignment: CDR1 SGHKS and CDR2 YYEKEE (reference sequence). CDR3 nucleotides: TGTGCCAGCAGCAAACGACAGGGGAGCTCCTACAATGAGCAGTTCTTC. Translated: CASSKRQGSSYNEQFF. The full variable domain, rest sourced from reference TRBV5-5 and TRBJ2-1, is DAGVTQSPTHLIKTRGQQVTLRCSPISGHKSVSWYQQVLGQGPQFIFQYYEKEERGRGNFPDRFSARQFPNYSSELNVNALLLGDSALYLCASSKRQGSSYNEQFFGPGTRLTVL.

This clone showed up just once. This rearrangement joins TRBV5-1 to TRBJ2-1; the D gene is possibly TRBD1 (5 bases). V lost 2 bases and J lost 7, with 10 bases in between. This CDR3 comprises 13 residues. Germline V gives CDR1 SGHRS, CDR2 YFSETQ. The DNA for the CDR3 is TGCGCCAGCAGCTTAGCCCCAGGGAATGAGCAGTTCTTC. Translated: CASSLAPGNEQFF.

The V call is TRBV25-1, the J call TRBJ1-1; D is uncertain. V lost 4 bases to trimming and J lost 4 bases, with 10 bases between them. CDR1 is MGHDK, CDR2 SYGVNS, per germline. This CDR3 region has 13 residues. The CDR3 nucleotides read TGTGCCAGCAGTGGATTCGGGAGCACTGAAGCTTTCTTT. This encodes CASSGFGSTEAFF.

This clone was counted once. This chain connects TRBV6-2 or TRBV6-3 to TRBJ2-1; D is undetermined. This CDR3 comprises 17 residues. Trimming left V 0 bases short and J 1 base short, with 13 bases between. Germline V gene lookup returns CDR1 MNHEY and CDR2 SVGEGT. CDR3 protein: CASSYSEQTNSYNEQFF. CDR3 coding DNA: TGTGCCAGCAGTTACTCGGAACAGACCAATTCCTACAATGAGCAGTTCTTC.

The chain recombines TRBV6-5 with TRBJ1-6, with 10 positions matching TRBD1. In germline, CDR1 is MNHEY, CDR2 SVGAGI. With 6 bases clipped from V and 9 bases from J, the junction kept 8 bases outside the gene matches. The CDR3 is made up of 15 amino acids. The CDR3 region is CASSRTGTGASPLHF. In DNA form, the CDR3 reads TGTGCCAGCAGCCGGACCGGGACAGGGGCTTCACCCCTCCACTTT.

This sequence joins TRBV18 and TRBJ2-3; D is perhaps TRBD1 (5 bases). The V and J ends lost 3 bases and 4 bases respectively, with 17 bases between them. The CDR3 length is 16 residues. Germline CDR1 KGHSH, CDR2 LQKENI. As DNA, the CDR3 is TGTGCCAGCTCACCGGTATTCGACAGTCGGTCAGATACGCAGTATTTT. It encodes CASSPVFDSRSDTQYF.

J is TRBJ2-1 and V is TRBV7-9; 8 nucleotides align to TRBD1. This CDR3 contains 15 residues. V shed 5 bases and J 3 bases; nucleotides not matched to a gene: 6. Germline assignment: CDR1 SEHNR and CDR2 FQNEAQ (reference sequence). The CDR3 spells CASSPQTGVYNEQFF. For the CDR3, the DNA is TGTGCCAGCAGCCCCCAGACAGGGGTCTACAATGAGCAGTTCTTC.

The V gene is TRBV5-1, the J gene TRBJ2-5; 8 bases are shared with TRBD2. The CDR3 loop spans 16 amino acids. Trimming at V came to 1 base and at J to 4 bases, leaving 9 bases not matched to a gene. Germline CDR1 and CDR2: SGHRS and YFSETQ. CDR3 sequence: CASSLRGGLFVETQYF. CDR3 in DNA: TGCGCCAGCAGCTTGCGGGGGGGCCTGTTCGTAGAGACCCAGTACTTC.

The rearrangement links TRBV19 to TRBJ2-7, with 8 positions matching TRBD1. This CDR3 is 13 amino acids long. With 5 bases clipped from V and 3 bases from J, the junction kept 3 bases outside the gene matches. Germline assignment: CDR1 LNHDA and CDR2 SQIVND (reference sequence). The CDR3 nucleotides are TGTGCCAGTAGTGCGACAGGGGACTACGAGCAGTACTTC. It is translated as CASSATGDYEQYF. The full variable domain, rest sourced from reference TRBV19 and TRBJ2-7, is DGGITQSPKYLFRKEGQNVTLSCEQNLNHDAMYWYRQDPGQGLRLIYYSQIVNDFQKGDIAEGYSVSREKKESFPLTVTSAQKNPTAFYLCASSATGDYEQYFGPGTRLTVT.

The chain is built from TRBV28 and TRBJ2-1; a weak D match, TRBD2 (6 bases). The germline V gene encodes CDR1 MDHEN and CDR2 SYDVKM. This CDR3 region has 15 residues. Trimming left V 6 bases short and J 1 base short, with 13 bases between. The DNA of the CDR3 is TGTGCCAGCAGCTCCCGGGGGAGGTCCTACAATGAGCAGTTCTTC. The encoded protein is CASSSRGRSYNEQFF.

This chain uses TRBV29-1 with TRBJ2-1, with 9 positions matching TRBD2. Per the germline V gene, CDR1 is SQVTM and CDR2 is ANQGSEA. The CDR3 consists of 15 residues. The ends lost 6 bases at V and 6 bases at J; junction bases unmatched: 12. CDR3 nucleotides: TGCAGCGTCATCCTACTAGCGGGCGACTCCAATGAGCAGTTCTTC. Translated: CSVILLAGDSNEQFF.

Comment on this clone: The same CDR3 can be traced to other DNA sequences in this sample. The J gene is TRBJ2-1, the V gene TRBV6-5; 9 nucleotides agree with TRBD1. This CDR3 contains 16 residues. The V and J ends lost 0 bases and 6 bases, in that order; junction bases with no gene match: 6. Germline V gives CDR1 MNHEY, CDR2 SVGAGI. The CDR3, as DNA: TGTGCCAGCAGTTACTCGATGGGACAGGGAGTCAATGAGCAGTTCTTC. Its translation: CASSYSMGQGVNEQFF.